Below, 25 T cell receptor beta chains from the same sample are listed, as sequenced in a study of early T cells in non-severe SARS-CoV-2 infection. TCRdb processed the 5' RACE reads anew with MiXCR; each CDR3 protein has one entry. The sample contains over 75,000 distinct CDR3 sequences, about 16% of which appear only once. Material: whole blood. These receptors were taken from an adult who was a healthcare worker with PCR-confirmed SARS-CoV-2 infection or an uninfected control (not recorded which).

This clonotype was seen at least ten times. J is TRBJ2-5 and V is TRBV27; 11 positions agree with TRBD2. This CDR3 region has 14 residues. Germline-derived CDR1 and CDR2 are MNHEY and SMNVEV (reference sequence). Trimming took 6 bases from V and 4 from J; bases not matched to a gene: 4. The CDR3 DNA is TGTGCCAGCAGAAGAACTAGCGGGAGAGAGACCCAGTACTTC. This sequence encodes CASRRTSGRETQYF.

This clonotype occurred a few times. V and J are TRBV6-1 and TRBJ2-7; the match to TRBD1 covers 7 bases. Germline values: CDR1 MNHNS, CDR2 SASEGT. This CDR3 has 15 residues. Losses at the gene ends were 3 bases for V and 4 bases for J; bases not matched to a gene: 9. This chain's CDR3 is CASSDQQGHIYEQYF. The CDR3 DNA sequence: TGTGCCAGCAGTGACCAACAGGGGCATATATACGAGCAGTACTTC.

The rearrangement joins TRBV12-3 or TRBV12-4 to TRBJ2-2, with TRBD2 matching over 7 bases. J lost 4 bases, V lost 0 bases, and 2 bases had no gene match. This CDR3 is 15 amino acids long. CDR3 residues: CASSLAREGTGELFF. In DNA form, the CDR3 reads TGTGCCAGCAGTTTAGCCAGGGAGGGCACCGGGGAGCTGTTTTTT.

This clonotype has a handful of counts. In DNA form, the CDR3 reads TGTGCCAGCAGACAGCGGAGCTCCTACAATGAGCAGTTCTTC. It translates to CASRQRSSYNEQFF. The chain has TRBV28 and TRBJ2-1, with a weak D call TRBD2 (5 bases). CDR1 MDHEN and CDR2 SYDVKM come from the germline V gene. This CDR3 is built from 14 residues. V was clipped by 6 bases and J by 0 bases, with 9 bases between them.

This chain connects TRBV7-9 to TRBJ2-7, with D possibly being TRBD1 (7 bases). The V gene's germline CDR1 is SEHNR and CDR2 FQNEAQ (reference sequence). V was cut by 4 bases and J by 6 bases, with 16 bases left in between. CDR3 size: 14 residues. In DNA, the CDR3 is TGTGCCAGCAGCTCCGGACTAAGGGGGCCCGAGCAGTACTTC. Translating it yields CASSSGLRGPEQYF.

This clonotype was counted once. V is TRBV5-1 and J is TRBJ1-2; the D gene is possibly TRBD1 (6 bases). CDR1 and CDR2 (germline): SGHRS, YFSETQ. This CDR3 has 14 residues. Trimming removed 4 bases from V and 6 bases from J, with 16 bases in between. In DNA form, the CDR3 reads TGCGCCAGCAGCCGGGCCCCAGGGGAGGATGGCTACACCTTC. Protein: CASSRAPGEDGYTF.

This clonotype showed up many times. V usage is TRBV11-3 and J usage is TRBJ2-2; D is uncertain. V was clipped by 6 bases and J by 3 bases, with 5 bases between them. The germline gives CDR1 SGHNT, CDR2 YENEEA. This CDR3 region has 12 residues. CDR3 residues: CASSRDTGELFF. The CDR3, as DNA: TGTGCCAGCAGTCGAGACACCGGGGAGCTGTTTTTT. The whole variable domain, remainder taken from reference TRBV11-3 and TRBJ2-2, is EAGVVQSPRYKIIEKKQPVAFWCNPISGHNTLYWYLQNLGQGPELLIRYENEEAVDDSQLPKDRFSAERLKGVDSTLKIQPAELGDSAVYLCASSRDTGELFFGEGSRLTVL.

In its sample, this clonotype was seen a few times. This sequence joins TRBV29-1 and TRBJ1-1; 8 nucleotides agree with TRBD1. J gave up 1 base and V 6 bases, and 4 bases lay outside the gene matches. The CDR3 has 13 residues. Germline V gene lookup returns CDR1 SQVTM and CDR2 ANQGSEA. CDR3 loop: CSVQGQANTEAFF. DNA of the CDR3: TGCAGCGTGCAGGGACAGGCGAACACTGAAGCTTTCTTT. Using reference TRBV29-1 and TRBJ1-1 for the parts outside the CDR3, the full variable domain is SAVISQKPSRDICQRGTSLTIQCQVDSQVTMMFWYRQQPGQSLTLIATANQGSEATYESGFVIDKFPISRPNLTFSTLTVSNMSPEDSSIYLCSVQGQANTEAFFGQGTRLTVV.

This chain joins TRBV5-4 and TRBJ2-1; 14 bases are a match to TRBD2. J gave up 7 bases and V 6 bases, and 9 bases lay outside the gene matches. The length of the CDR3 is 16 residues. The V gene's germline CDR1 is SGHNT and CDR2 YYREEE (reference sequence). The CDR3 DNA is TGTGCCAGCATCCAGGGGGGACTAGCGGGAGTTAATGAGCAGTTCTTC. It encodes CASIQGGLAGVNEQFF.

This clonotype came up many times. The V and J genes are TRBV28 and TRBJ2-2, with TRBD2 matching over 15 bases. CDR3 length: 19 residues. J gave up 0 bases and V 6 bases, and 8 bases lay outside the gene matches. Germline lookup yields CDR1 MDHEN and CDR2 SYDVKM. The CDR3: CASRPLGLAGGANTGELFF. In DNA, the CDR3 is TGTGCCAGCAGGCCCCTAGGACTAGCGGGAGGGGCGAACACCGGGGAGCTGTTTTTT.

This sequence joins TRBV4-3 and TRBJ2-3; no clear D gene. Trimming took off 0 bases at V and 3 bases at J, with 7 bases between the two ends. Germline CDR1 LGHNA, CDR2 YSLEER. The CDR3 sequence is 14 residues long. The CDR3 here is CASSQDQVTDTQYF. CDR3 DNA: TGCGCCAGCAGCCAAGATCAGGTTACAGATACGCAGTATTTT.

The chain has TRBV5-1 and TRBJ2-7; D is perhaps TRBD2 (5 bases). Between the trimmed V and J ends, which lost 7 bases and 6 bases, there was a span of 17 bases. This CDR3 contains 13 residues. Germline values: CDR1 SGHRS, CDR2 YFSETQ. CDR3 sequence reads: CASAGNGGLEQYF. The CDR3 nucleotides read TGCGCCAGCGCCGGGAATGGAGGTCTCGAGCAGTACTTC.

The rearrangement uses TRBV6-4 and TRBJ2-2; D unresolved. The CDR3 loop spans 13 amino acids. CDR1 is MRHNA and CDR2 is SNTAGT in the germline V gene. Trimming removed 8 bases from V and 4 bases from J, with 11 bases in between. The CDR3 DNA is TGTGCCAGCCGACCTGAGATCACCGGGGAGCTGTTTTTT. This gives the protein CASRPEITGELFF.

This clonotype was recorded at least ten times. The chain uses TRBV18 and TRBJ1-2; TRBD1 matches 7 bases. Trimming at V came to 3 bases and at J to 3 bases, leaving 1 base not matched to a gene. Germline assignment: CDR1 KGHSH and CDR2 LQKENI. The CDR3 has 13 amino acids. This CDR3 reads CASSPGTDYGYTF. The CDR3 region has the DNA TGTGCCAGCTCACCCGGGACAGACTATGGCTACACCTTC.

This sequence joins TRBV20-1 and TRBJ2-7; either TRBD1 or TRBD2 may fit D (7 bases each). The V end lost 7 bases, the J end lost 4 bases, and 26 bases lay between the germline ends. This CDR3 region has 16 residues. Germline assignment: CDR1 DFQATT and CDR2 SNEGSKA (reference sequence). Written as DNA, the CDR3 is TGCAGTGAGAGGGGCCTGCGGGAGAACAGGGGTTACGAGCAGTACTTC. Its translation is CSERGLRENRGYEQYF.

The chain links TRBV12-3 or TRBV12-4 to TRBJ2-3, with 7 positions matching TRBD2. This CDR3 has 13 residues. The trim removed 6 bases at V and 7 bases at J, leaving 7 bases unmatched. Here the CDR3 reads CASRGAGLHTQYF. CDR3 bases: TGTGCCAGCAGGGGAGCGGGATTACATACGCAGTATTTT.

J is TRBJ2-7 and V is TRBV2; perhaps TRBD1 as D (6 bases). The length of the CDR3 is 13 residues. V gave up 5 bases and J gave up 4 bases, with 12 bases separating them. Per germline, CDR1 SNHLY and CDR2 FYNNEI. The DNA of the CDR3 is TGTGCCAGCAGTAGACAGGCCAGTTACGAGCAGTACTTC. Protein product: CASSRQASYEQYF.

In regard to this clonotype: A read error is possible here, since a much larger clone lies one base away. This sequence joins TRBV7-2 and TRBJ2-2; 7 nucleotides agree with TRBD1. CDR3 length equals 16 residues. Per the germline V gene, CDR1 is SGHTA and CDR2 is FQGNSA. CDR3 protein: CVSSFRQGGGTGELFF. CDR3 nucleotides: TGTGTCAGCAGCTTTAGACAGGGCGGAGGCACCGGGGAGCTGTTTTTT.

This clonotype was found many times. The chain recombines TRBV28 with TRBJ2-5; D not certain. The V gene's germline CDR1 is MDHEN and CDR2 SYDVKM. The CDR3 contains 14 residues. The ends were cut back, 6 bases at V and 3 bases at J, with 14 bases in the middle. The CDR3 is CASSPMSRKETQYF. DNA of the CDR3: TGTGCCAGCAGCCCCATGTCCAGAAAAGAGACCCAGTACTTC.

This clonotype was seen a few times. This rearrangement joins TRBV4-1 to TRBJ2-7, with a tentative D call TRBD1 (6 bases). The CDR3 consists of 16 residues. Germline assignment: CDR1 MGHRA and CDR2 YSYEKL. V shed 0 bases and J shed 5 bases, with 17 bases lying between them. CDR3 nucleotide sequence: TGCGCCAGCAGCCAAGATTTGCTACAGGGCCAAAACGAGCAGTACTTC. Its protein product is CASSQDLLQGQNEQYF.

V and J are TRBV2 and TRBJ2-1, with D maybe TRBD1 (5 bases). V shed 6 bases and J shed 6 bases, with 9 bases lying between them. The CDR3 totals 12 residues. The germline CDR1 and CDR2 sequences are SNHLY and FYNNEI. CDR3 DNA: TGTGCCAGCAGAGGGGCCCGCAATGAGCAGTTCTTC. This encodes CASRGARNEQFF.

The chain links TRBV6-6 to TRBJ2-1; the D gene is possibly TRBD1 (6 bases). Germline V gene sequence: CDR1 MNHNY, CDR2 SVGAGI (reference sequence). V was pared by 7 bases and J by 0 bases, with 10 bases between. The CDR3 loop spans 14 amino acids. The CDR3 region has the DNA TGTGCCAGCATTGGACAGTCCTCCTACAATGAGCAGTTCTTC. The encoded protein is CASIGQSSYNEQFF.

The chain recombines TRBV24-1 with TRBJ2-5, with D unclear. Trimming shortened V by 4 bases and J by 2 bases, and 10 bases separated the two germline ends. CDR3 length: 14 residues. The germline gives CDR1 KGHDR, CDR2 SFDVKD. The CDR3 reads CATSDAMKQETQYF. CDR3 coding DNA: TGTGCCACCAGTGACGCGATGAAGCAAGAGACCCAGTACTTC.

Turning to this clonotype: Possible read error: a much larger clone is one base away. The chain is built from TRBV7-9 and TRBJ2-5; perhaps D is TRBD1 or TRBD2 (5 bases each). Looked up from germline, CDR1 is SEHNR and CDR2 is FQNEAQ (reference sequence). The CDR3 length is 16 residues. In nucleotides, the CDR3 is TGTGCCGGCAGCTTACGTAAGAGCAGGGAGACGGAGACCCAGTACTTC. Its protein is CAGSLRKSRETETQYF.

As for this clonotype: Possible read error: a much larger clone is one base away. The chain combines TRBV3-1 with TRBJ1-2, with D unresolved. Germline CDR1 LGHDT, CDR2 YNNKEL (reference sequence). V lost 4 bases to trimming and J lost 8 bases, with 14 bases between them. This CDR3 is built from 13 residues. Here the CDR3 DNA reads TGTGCCAGCAGCCTCAACCAGGACGGCGGCTACACCTTC. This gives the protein CASSLNQDGGYTF.